A selection of T cell receptor beta chains follows, all from one sample in a study of cytomegalovirus exposure and HLA in healthy donors. The method was immunoSEQ multiplex PCR; TCRdb's version includes in-frame clones alone and lacks a portion of them. The table shows fewer than 130,000 clones, with approximately 82% occurring only once. The sample taken for sequencing was PBMCs. Receptors originate from a man under 40 in good health and CMV-seropositive. Both conserved end residues are part of each CDR3. The D gene is left open where the match is weak. Size tells how often a clone was seen (once, few, many) or the class of an expanded clone, and some rows leave it out.

j_call v_call d_call clone_size cdr3_aa cdr3_nt
TRBJ2-3 TRBV28 - - CASSLIDSADTQYF TGTGCCAGCAGTTTAATCGACTCGGCAGATACGCAGTATTTT
TRBJ2-1 TRBV5-6 - - CASSRGNEQFF TGTGCCAGCAGTCGGGGCAATGAGCAGTTCTTC
TRBJ1-2 TRBV6-5 - once CASSYSGSGGDYGYTF TGTGCCAGCAGTTACTCAGGATCGGGGGGCGATTATGGCTACACCTTC
TRBJ1-2 TRBV7-9 TRBD1 - CASSPPRGTNYGYTF TGTGCCAGCAGCCCTCCCAGGGGGACGAACTATGGCTACACCTTC
TRBJ1-6 TRBV30 - - CAWSVNGDSPLHF TGTGCCTGGAGTGTTAACGGGGATTCACCCCTCCACTTT
TRBJ1-5 TRBV7-9 - few CASSLGGWSNQPQHF TGTGCCAGCAGCTTAGGAGGTTGGAGCAATCAGCCCCAGCATTTT
TRBJ1-1 TRBV30 - - CAWAAGGSEAFF TGTGCCTGGGCCGCCGGTGGGAGTGAAGCTTTCTTT
TRBJ1-1 TRBV19 TRBD1 - CASSFRTGDTEAFF TGTGCCAGTAGTTTCCGGACAGGGGATACTGAAGCTTTCTTT
TRBJ2-2 TRBV5-1 - - CASSGGADTGELFF TGCGCCAGCAGCGGGGGGGCAGACACCGGGGAGCTGTTTTTT
TRBJ2-3 TRBV4-3 TRBD2 - CASSQDNVAGGRGQYF TGCGCCAGCAGCCAAGATAATGTGGCGGGGGGGCGGGGGCAGTATTTT
TRBJ1-2 TRBV11-2 TRBD1 - CASSLLGTASGGYTF TGTGCCAGCAGCTTATTGGGGACAGCGAGCGGTGGCTACACCTTC
TRBJ2-7 TRBV28 - few CASSFHRDMSYEQYF TGTGCCAGCAGTTTCCACCGGGACATGTCCTACGAGCAGTACTTC
TRBJ1-1 TRBV5-1 TRBD1 - CASSLTGTGGTEAFF TGCGCCAGCAGCTTGACCGGGACAGGGGGCACTGAAGCTTTCTTT
TRBJ2-3 TRBV30 TRBD2 - CAWSVLSGVADTQYF TGTGCCTGGAGTGTACTGAGCGGGGTGGCAGATACGCAGTATTTT
TRBJ1-2 TRBV28 - - CASSLNVRIDYGYTF TGTGCCAGCAGTTTAAACGTCAGGATCGACTATGGCTACACCTTC
TRBJ2-1 TRBV10-1 - once CASSDLSSYNEQFF TGCGCCAGCAGTGACCTGAGCTCCTACAATGAGCAGTTCTTC
TRBJ2-5 TRBV7-9 - - CASSPSRGWETQYF TGTGCCAGCAGCCCTAGTCGGGGTTGGGAGACCCAGTACTTC
TRBJ1-2 TRBV10-3 TRBD1 - CAISAPGGYGYTF TGTGCCATCAGTGCCCCAGGGGGGTATGGCTACACCTTC
TRBJ1-5 TRBV6-5 - few CASRQDYNQPQHF TGTGCCAGTCGACAGGATTACAATCAGCCCCAGCATTTT
TRBJ1-1 TRBV7-2 - once CASSWAGEAFF TGTGCCAGCAGCTGGGCGGGGGAAGCTTTCTTT
TRBJ2-7 TRBV19 - - CASSPGGRGRFYEQYF TGTGCCAGTAGTCCGGGGGGCCGGGGCAGATTCTACGAGCAGTACTTC
TRBJ1-2 TRBV7-2 - - CASRRLQGSYGYTF TGTGCCAGCAGGCGCCTACAGGGTTCTTATGGCTACACCTTC
TRBJ2-1 TRBV5-1 TRBD2 few CASSMGLANNEQFF TGCGCCAGCAGCATGGGACTAGCGAACAATGAGCAGTTCTTC
TRBJ1-1 TRBV5-1 TRBD1 - CASSLGSDRDFPEAFF TGCGCCAGCAGCTTGGGGTCCGACAGGGATTTCCCTGAAGCTTTCTTT
TRBJ1-3 TRBV5-1 - - CASSLGGRVSGNTIYF TGCGCCAGCAGCTTGGGTGGGAGAGTCTCTGGAAACACCATATATTTT
TRBJ1-2 TRBV6-6 - - CASQGGVTNYGYTF TGTGCCTCCCAAGGGGGGGTTACTAACTATGGCTACACCTTC
TRBJ2-1 TRBV19 - - CASSIWSYNEQFF TGTGCCAGTAGTATCTGGAGTTACAATGAGCAGTTCTTC
TRBJ1-1 TRBV10-3 - once CAISERQERTEAFF TGTGCCATCAGTGAAAGACAGGAACGCACTGAAGCTTTCTTT
TRBJ2-5 TRBV11-2 TRBD2 - CASSLAVAGEQETQYF TGTGCCAGCAGCTTAGCGGTAGCGGGGGAACAAGAGACCCAGTACTTC
TRBJ1-4 TRBV4-2 - - CASSQPTAYNEKLFF TGTGCCAGCAGCCAACCGACAGCCTATAATGAAAAACTGTTTTTT
TRBJ2-6 TRBV7-2 - - CASSLEGWSSGANVLTF TGTGCCAGCAGCTTAGAGGGGTGGAGCTCTGGGGCCAACGTCCTGACTTTC
TRBJ2-7 TRBV6-5 - once CASSYGDSTYEQYF TGTGCCAGCAGTTACGGCGACAGTACCTACGAGCAGTACTTC
TRBJ2-7 TRBV7-8 TRBD2 - CASSLSGGDYEQYF TGTGCCAGCAGCCTTAGCGGGGGGGACTACGAGCAGTACTTC
TRBJ2-7 TRBV7-9 - - CASSVDSSSYEQYF TGTGCCAGCAGCGTCGACAGTAGCTCCTACGAGCAGTACTTC
TRBJ2-2 TRBV29-1 - - CSVAAASTGELFF TGCAGCGTTGCCGCGGCTAGCACCGGGGAGCTGTTTTTT
TRBJ2-7 TRBV14 TRBD2 - CASSLAGNYEQYF TGTGCCAGCAGCCTAGCGGGTAACTACGAGCAGTACTTC
TRBJ1-2 TRBV30 TRBD1 - CAWSAQPGTVYGYTF TGTGCCTGGAGTGCCCAGCCCGGGACAGTCTATGGCTACACCTTC
TRBJ2-5 TRBV9 - - CASSVARTGTLQETQYF TGTGCCAGCAGCGTAGCAAGGACGGGGACTTTACAAGAGACCCAGTACTTC
TRBJ1-2 TRBV5-1 - few CASSLGPGGISGYTF TGCGCCAGCAGCCTCGGCCCCGGGGGAATCAGCGGCTACACCTTC
TRBJ2-7 TRBV14 - - CASSLGGYEQYF TGTGCCAGCAGCCTGGGGGGATACGAGCAGTACTTC
TRBJ2-1 TRBV4-3 - once CASSQDYQGPREQFF TGCGCCAGCAGCCAGGATTACCAGGGGCCTCGGGAGCAGTTCTTC
TRBJ2-3 TRBV29-1 - - CSSSQKFSTDTQYF TGCAGCTCCTCGCAGAAATTTAGCACAGATACGCAGTATTTT
TRBJ1-5 TRBV27 - few CASSPLSSNQPQHF TGTGCCAGCAGTCCCCTAAGTAGCAATCAGCCCCAGCATTTT
TRBJ2-7 TRBV28 - - CASSLRGRRGEQYF TGTGCCAGCAGTTTAAGGGGCAGAAGAGGCGAGCAGTACTTC
TRBJ1-2 TRBV14 TRBD1 - CASSLRGRGNYGYTF TGTGCCAGCAGCCTAAGGGGCAGGGGGAACTATGGCTACACCTTC
TRBJ2-2 TRBV25-1 - - CASSDVRGTGELFF TGTGCCAGCAGTGATGTTCGGGGTACCGGGGAGCTGTTTTTT
TRBJ1-5 TRBV4-1 - - CASSQWAMDNQPQHF TGCGCCAGCAGCCAATGGGCCATGGACAATCAGCCCCAGCATTTT
TRBJ1-1 TRBV7-9 - - CASSLGSRAHTEAFF TGTGCCAGCAGCTTAGGTAGCAGGGCCCACACTGAAGCTTTCTTT
TRBJ1-2 TRBV9 - - CASSAEQVPYGYTF TGTGCCAGCAGCGCTGAACAGGTTCCCTATGGCTACACCTTC
TRBJ2-3 TRBV9 - few CASSSPRGTGTDTQYF TGTGCCAGCAGCTCGCCCCGGGGGACGGGCACAGATACGCAGTATTTT
TRBJ2-7 TRBV27 TRBD1 - CASSLGQSPLGEQYF TGTGCCAGCAGCTTGGGACAGTCGCCCCTAGGCGAGCAGTACTTC
TRBJ1-1 TRBV7-9 TRBD1 - CASSPHRGITEAFF TGTGCCAGCAGTCCCCACAGGGGGATCACTGAAGCTTTCTTT
TRBJ2-5 TRBV28 TRBD1 - CASSFRQGQQETQYF TGTGCCAGCAGTTTCCGACAGGGACAGCAAGAGACCCAGTACTTC
TRBJ2-7 TRBV5-4 TRBD1 - CASSFQGVGEQYF TGTGCCAGCAGCTTCCAGGGGGTGGGCGAGCAGTACTTC
TRBJ1-3 TRBV9 - - CASSLGGGPSGNTIYF TGTGCCAGCAGTCTGGGAGGGGGACCCTCTGGAAACACCATATATTTT